This T cell receptor beta chain was found in a study of beta chain features in type 1 diabetes. Study-wide background: Patients looked much like healthy donors when it came to age, gender and cell yields. Whole-study results and caveats: All four CD4+ subsets from Type 1 diabetes patients carried moderately but significantly shorter TCRB CDR3s. Researchers cautioned that cDNA sequencing could over-represent cells with high TCR expression.

Germline assignment: CDR1 ENHRY and CDR2 SYGVKD. The CDR3 covers 13 residues. Purity (above 98%) was reached by all sorted populations. Expressed TCRB transcripts were sequenced, since all the RNA that had been isolated was reverse transcribed. Clones were sequenced by immunoSEQ multiplex PCR, and TCRdb holds only the in-frame ones, with some missing. Of roughly 300,000 clones in the sample, less than 15% are singletons; the top ten hold over 5%. This clone has just a few counts. The antigen is unknown. One end of the junction fails to match germline, which may point to a read error. The receptor's source is a man in his thirties or forties in good health. Sequencing was done on a sample of central memory CD4+ T cells from blood. The chain links TRBV10-3 to TRBJ1-6, with unresolved D. In DNA, the CDR3 is TGTGCCAGCAGTGAAGGGTATAATTCACCCCTCCACTTT. Amino acid sequence: CASSEGYNSPLHF.